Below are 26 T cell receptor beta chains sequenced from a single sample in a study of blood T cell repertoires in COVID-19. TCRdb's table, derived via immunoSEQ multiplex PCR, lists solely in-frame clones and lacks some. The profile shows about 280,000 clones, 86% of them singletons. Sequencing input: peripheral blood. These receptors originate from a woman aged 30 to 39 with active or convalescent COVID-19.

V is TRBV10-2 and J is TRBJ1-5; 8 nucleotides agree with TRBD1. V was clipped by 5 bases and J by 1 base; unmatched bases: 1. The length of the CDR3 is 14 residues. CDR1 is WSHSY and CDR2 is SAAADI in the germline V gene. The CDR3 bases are TGCGCCAGCAGTTGGGACAGGAGCAATCAGCCCCAGCATTTT. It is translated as CASSWDRSNQPQHF.

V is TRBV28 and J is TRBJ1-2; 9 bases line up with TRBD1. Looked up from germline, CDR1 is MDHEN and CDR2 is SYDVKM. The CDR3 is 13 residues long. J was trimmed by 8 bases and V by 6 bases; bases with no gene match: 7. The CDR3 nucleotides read TGTGCCAGCAGCCTACAGGGGGCGTACGGCTACACCTTC. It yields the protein CASSLQGAYGYTF.

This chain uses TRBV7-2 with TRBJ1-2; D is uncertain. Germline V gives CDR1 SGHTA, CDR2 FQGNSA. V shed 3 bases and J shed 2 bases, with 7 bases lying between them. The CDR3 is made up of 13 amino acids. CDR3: CASSFGRNYGYTF. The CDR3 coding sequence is TGTGCCAGCAGCTTTGGTCGGAACTATGGCTACACCTTC.

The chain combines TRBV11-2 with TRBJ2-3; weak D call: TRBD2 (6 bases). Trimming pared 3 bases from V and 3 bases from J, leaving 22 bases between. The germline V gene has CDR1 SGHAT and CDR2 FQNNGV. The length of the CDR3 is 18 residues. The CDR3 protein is CASSFKLAGESSTDTQYF. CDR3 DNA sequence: TGTGCCAGCAGCTTTAAACTAGCCGGTGAGTCCTCAACAGATACGCAGTATTTT.

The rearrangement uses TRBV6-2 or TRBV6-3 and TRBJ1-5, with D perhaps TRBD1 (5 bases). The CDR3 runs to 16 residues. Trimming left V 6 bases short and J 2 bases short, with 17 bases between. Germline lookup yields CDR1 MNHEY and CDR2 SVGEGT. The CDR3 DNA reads TGTGCCAGCAGCCCCGGGAGCCTGGGGGGCAATCAGCCCCAGCATTTT. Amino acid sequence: CASSPGSLGGNQPQHF.

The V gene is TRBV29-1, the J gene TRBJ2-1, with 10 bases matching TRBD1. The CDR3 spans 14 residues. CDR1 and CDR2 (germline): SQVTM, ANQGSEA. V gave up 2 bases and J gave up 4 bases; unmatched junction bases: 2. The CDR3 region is CSVERDRGYNEQFF. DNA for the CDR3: TGCAGCGTTGAACGGGACAGGGGATACAATGAGCAGTTCTTC.

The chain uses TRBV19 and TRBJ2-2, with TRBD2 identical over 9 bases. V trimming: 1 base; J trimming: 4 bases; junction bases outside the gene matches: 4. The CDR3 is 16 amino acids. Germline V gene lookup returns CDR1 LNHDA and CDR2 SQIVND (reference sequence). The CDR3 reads CASSIVAGVSTGELFF. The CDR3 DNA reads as TGTGCCAGTAGTATAGTAGCGGGGGTGAGCACCGGGGAGCTGTTTTTT.

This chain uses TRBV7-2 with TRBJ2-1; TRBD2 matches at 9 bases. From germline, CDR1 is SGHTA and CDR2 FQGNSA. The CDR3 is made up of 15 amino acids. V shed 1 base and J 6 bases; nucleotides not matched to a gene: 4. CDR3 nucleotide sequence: TGTGCCAGCAGCTTAGTTATTAGCGGGGGCAATGAGCAGTTCTTC. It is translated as CASSLVISGGNEQFF.

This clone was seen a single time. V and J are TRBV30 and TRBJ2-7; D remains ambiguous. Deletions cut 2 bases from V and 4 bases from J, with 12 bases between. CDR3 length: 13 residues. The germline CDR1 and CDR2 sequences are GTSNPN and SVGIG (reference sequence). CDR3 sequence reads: CAWSSLPSYEQYF. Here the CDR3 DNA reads TGTGCCTGGAGTTCCCTCCCGTCGTACGAGCAGTACTTC.

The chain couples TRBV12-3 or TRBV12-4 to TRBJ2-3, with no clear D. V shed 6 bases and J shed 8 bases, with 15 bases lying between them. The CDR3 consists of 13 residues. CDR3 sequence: CASSLTDRVTQYF. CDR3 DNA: TGTGCCAGCAGCCTTACTGATCGAGTTACGCAGTATTTT.

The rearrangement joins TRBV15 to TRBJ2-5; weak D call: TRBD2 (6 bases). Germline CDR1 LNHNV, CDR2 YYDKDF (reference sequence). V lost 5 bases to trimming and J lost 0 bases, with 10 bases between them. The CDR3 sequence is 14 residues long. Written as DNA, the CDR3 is TGTGCCACCAGCCTAGGGGACTACCAAGAGACCCAGTACTTC. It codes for CATSLGDYQETQYF.

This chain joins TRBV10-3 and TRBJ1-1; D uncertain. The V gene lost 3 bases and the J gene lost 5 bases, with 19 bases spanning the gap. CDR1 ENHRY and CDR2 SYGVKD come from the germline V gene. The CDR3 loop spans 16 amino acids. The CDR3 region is CAISEKSIVYLTEAFF. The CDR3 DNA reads TGTGCCATCAGTGAAAAGTCGATCGTGTATCTAACTGAAGCTTTCTTT.

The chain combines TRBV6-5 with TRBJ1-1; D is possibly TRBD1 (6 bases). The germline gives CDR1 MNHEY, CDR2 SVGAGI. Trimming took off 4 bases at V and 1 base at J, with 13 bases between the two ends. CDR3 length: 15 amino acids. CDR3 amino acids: CASSSQGIGNTEAFF. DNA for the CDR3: TGTGCCAGCAGTTCTCAGGGGATTGGGAACACTGAAGCTTTCTTT.

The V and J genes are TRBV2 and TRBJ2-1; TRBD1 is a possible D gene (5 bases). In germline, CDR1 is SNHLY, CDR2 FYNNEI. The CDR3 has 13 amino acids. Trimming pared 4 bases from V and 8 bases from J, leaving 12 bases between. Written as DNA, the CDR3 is TGTGCCAGCAGTGTGGGCAGGGATTATGAGCAGTTCTTC. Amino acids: CASSVGRDYEQFF.

Here the CDR3 DNA reads TGTGCCAGTAGCCCGGGACAGACAAACATTCAGTACTTC. As protein: CASSPGQTNIQYF. This chain joins TRBV19 and TRBJ2-4; 7 positions match TRBD1. The CDR3 sequence is 13 residues long. V gave up 6 bases and J gave up 6 bases; unmatched junction bases: 5. Germline V gene lookup returns CDR1 LNHDA and CDR2 SQIVND (reference sequence).

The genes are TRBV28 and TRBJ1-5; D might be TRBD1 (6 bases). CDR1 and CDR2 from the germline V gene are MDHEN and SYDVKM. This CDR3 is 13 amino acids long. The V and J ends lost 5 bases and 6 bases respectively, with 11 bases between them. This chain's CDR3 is CASSGGGIQPQHF. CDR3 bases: TGTGCCAGCAGTGGGGGGGGCATTCAGCCCCAGCATTTT.

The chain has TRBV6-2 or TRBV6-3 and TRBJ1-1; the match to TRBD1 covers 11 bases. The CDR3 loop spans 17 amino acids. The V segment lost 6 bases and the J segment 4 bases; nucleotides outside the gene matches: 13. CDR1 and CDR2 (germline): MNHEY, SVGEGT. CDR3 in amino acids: CASSRGTGGAESTEAFF. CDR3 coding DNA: TGTGCCAGCAGCCGCGGGACAGGGGGGGCGGAGAGCACTGAAGCTTTCTTT.

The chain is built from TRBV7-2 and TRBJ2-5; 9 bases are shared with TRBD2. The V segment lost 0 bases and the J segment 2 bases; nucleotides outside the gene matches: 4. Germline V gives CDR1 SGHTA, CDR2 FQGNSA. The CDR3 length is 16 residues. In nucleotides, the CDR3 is TGTGCCAGCAGCTTAGCGCGCGGGGGGGGACAAGAGACCCAGTACTTC. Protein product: CASSLARGGGQETQYF.

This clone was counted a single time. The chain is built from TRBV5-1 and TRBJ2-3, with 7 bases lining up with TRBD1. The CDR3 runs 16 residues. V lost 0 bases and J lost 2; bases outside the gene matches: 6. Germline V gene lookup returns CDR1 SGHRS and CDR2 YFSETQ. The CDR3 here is CASSLDRGPITDTQYF. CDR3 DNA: TGCGCCAGCAGCTTGGACAGGGGCCCTATCACAGATACGCAGTATTTT.

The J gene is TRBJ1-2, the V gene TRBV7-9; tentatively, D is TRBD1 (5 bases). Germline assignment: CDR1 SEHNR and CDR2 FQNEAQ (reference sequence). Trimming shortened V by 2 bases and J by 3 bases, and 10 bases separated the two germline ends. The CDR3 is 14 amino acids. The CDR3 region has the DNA TGTGCCAGCAGCTTAATGGGCAGGGACTATGGCTACACCTTC. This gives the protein CASSLMGRDYGYTF.

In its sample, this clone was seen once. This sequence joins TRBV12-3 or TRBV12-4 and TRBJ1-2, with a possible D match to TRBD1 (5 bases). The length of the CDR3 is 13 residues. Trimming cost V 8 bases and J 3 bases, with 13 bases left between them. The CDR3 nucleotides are TGTGCCAGCGCCCCAGGAGGGGACTATGGCTACACCTTC. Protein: CASAPGGDYGYTF.

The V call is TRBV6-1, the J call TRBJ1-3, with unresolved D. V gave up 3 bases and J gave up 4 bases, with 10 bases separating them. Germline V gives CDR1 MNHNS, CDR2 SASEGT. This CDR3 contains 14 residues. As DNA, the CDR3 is TGTGCCAGCAGTGAGAGGCGGGCAGGAAACACCATATATTTT. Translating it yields CASSERRAGNTIYF.

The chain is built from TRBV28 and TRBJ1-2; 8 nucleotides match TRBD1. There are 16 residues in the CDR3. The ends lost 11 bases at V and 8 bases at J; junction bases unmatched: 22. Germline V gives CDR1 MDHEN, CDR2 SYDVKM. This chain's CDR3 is CALSPPWPTGVEGYTF. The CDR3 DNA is TGTGCCCTTAGCCCTCCCTGGCCGACAGGGGTTGAGGGCTACACCTTC.

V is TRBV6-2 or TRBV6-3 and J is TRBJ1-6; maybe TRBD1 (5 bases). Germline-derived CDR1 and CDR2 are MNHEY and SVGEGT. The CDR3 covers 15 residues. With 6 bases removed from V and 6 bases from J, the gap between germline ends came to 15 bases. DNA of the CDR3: TGTGCCAGCAGCGGCAGGGTTTCGGGTAATTCACCCCTCCACTTT. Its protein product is CASSGRVSGNSPLHF.

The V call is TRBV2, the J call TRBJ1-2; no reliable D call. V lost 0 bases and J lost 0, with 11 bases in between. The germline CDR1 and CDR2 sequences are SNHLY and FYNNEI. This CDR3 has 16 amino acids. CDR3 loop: CASSEAATVANYGYTF. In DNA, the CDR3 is TGTGCCAGCAGTGAAGCGGCCACAGTAGCTAACTATGGCTACACCTTC.

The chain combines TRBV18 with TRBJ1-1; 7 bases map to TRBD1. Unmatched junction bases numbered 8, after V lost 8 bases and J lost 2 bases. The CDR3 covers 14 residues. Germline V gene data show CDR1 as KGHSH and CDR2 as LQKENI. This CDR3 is CASRTDRDNTEAFF. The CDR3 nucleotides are TGTGCCAGCCGTACTGACAGGGATAACACTGAAGCTTTCTTT.